Sequencing of this T cell receptor beta chain was carried out in a study of Ad26.COV2.S vaccination and SARS-CoV-2 variants. Study at large: Once or twice, 56 days apart, Ad26.COV2.S was delivered intramuscularly. Study observations and caveats: Similar non-spike TCR breadth was observed in recipients of vaccine and of placebo. In vaccinated individuals, spike-specific CD8+ and CD4+ T cell responses reportedly displayed substantial breadth.

Described treatment: approximately 18 received Ad26.COV2.S at low or high dose, single or two shots; about 5 received placebo; per-sample allocation not given. All samples were drawn on day 63, counting from the first vaccine or placebo injection. Comment on this clone: Its cognate antigen is unknown.

Some clones are missing from TCRdb's copy, which holds only in-frame ones; the method was immunoSEQ multiplex PCR. The repertoire holds approximately 360,000 clones, with about 80% as singletons. V dropped 6 bases and J dropped 3 bases, with 18 bases sitting between them. CDR1 is LNHDA, CDR2 SQIVND, per germline (reference sequence). The length of the CDR3 is 15 residues. This material consisted of peripheral blood, taken in a trial of Ad26.COV2.S vaccine versus placebo. The TCR was taken from a person aged 18-60 years who received the Ad26.COV2.S COVID-19 vaccine or a placebo. The chain is built from TRBV19 and TRBJ2-7; the D gene is possibly TRBD1 (5 bases). CDR3 in DNA: TGTGCCAGTAGCCCTTCAGGGCCTGGCGACTACGAGCAGTACTTC. This translates into CASSPSGPGDYEQYF.